This T cell receptor beta chain comes out of a study of T cell responses to AZD1222 COVID-19 vaccine (dated by TCRdb to the early 2020s). Regarding the research as a whole: AZD1222 recipients with second doses at about 4 weeks or about 12 weeks were pooled, because spike-specific TCR depth and breadth did not differ between schedules. TCR sequencing covered fewer than 250 trial participants: approximately 200 given two doses of AZD1222 and approximately 25 given two doses of MenACWY control vaccine. Trial participants were enrolled into age subgroups of 18-55, 56-69 and 70-plus years, which contained around 150, 29 and 61 TCR-sequenced participants, respectively. General conclusions and limits of the study: Spike-specific TCR breadth and depth rose significantly after two AZD1222 doses compared with day 0 and with MenACWY recipients. Conclusions about previously exposed vaccinees were limited because only a handful of AZD1222 recipients were SARS-CoV-2 seropositive at baseline. The 56-69-year group was small, and its depth increase did not reach significance, likely because of low power. Most participants were white British and females outnumbered males, and the authors suggested that clonal diversity may have been underestimated. Vaccine-associated CD4 TCRs spanned the whole spike protein, with dominant responses in regions 160-218 and 743-854. Epitopes outside the regions mutated in the B.1.351 and B.1.1.7 variants were reportedly recognized by nearly half of the unique spike-specific TCRs. Because no day 14 peak-response samples were available, repertoires were characterized only after the peak T cell response.

The germline V gene (reference sequence) specifies LGHDT as CDR1 and YNNKEL as CDR2. The V end gives up 4 bases and the J end 7 bases, leaving 11 bases in the junction not matched to a gene. Inclusive of the bounding cysteine and phenylalanine, the CDR3 is 15 residues long. The sequence is cut down to CDR3 DNA, 45 bases in frame from base 1. The CDR3 regions of human TCRbeta chains were analyzed by immunosequencing. As for how the authors treated the data: Repertoire TCRs were checked for matches against a reference library of SARS-CoV-2-specific TCRs that had been generated using the MIRA antigen-specificity platform. Breadth was defined as the fraction of unique TCRs that were SARS-CoV-2-associated, and depth was defined as the fraction of total T cells that were SARS-CoV-2-associated. Each spike-specific TCR was assigned to its reactive spike region and to a CD4 or CD8 class using the MIRA data. Log10-transformed breadth and depth values were compared by one-way ANOVA with Sidak's multiple comparisons tests. Sourced from immuneACCESS, this table was stored by TCRdb with only in-frame sequences that have V and J called. A share of the clones is absent; for the studies checked, an unresolved V gene accounts for under half, and the remainder has no known explanation. Clonal size and the V and J genes are those of that table, whereas D and trimming came from the DNA. For this sample there are roughly 190,000 clones; around 90% appear just once. The leading ten clones occupy more than 0.75% of the sample.

Of note for this clone: Its antigen specificity is not known. Base qualities were left out, and no much larger clone turns up one base away.

According to the study, the label for this sample's time point signals: baseline before first vaccination. The vaccinee samples were drawn from two UK trials, COV001 and COV002, one of which was a single-blind randomized controlled phase 2/3 trial testing AZD1222 (ChAdOx1 nCoV-19) in healthy adults. For TCRbeta chain sequencing, PBMC samples from trial participants were taken at day 0 and at day 28 after the second dose. This specimen was peripheral blood, taken on day 0 of AZD1222 vaccination. This receptor was obtained from an adult in good health. Recombination joined TRBV3-1 (or the pseudogene TRBV3-2) with TRBJ2-7, with TRBD1 matching 9 junction bases. CDR3 reads: CASSRKQGASQEQYF. Read as DNA, the sequence is TGTGCCAGCAGCCGAAAACAGGGGGCGTCTCAAGAGCAGTACTTC.